This T cell receptor (beta chain) was retrieved from a study of blood T cell repertoires in COVID-19. Study-level information: Samples of COVID-19 (acute and convalescent) were obtained from the United States, Italy and Spain. Sources were T cells, B-cell-depleted T cells, or PBMCs; the material itself was cDNA or gDNA.

The protocol was immunoSEQ multiplex PCR, while the TCRdb copy is restricted to in-frame clones and leaves out a portion. The sample lists approximately 260,000 clones; under 95% were seen once. J was trimmed by 12 bases and V by 3 bases; bases with no gene match: 8. In germline, CDR1 is LNHNV, CDR2 YYDKDF (reference sequence). CDR3 size: 15 residues. The sample consisted of PBMCs or T cells enriched from blood (not recorded which). V is TRBV15 and J is TRBJ2-1, with 13 bases fitting TRBD2. This clonotype originated in a woman under 30 who had recovered from COVID-19. In DNA form, the CDR3 reads TGTGCCACCAGCAGGGGGACTAGCGGGGACGTGGGGCAGTTCTTC. This sequence encodes CATSRGTSGDVGQFF.